This T cell receptor (beta chain) is from a study of T cells in localized non-small cell lung cancer (dated by TCRdb to 2018 to 2021). Regarding the study in general: The study examined T cell repertoires in 236 patients with early-stage NSCLC and compared tumors with uninvolved tumor-adjacent lungs. The cohort consisted of under 300 treatment-naive NSCLC patients whose localized lung tumors had been resected. NSCLC patients had a mean age of roughly 69 years, and around 130 were male and about a hundred female. The full study reports these points: A median of around 57 of the top 100 tumor clones were detected in paired uninvolved adjacent lung, and approximately 28 of these tumor clones were also found among the top 100 clones of the paired uninvolved adjacent lung. Because multi-region sequencing of the tumors was not done, intratumor heterogeneity could not be ruled out. Because of the exploratory design, TCR variables were selected using unadjusted p-values without false-discovery rate correction. Uninvolved tumor-adjacent lung showed the highest T cell clonality, higher than tumor, which suggests more focused antigenic responses in the adjacent lung. Higher blood T cell density associated with longer overall survival, while higher adjacent-lung clonality associated with shorter survival.

TCR beta CDR3 regions were sequenced from DNA using the immunoSEQ Assay. Per the authors' processing: T cell density was computed as TCR beta template counts normalized to usable DNA estimated by amplifying housekeeping genes. Using the preseqR package, richness was estimated by extrapolating to 120,000 templates for tissue samples and 400,000 templates for PBMC samples. Clonality was taken to be one minus Pielou's evenness. Differential abundance testing on productive amino-acid clonotypes, with a minimum total count of 5 and an alpha of 0.1, was used to identify tissue-enriched TCRs. The Jaccard Index and the Morisita Overlap Index were used to measure how much the repertoires overlapped between compartments. GLIPH grouped TCR beta CDR3s together with public tetramer-defined viral CDR3s, and a viral motif had to include at least three viral sequences and show V-gene enrichment. TCRdb carries this immuneACCESS record with in-frame sequences only. Its versions omit some clonotypes, under half of them owing to an unresolved V gene in the studies checked, with the rest unexplained. The V and J calls and clone size are taken from that table; D and trimming were inferred from the DNA. The sample profile shows under 10,000 clones; about 90% of them were found once. Of the sample, 17% is held by the ten largest clones.

About this clone itself: What this receptor recognizes is not known. Per-base qualities were not stored, and no clone one base away is much larger.

At diagnosis, peripheral blood, uninvolved tumor-adjacent lung and tumor were collected and stored as a combination of fresh-frozen and FFPE material. For TCR repertoire profiling, blood samples were analyzed as peripheral blood mononuclear cells. The CDR3 goes from the cysteine to the phenylalanine over 16 residues. Only the CDR3 region is kept as DNA, spanning 48 bases read in frame from base 1. CDR1 SGHDT and CDR2 YYEEEE were looked up in the germline V gene. The V end loses 1 base and the J end loses 0 bases, and a stretch of 13 bases separates them. This receptor chain uses TRBV5-6 and TRBJ1-1, and the D gene may be TRBD1, 6 bases matching. This receptor was identified in an older male donor with stage III squamous cell lung carcinoma. Sequenced here: peripheral blood, sampled before any cancer treatment. Here is the DNA: TGTGCCAGCAGCTTGTTTTTGGGGGCCTTGAACACTGAAGCTTTCTTT. Translated, it reads CASSLFLGALNTEAFF.